The T cell receptor beta chain described here comes from a study of T cells after yellow fever vaccination. Study results and limitations: The secondary response peaked faster, at day 5 versus 15, but was weaker.

TCRdb analysed the 5' RACE reads with MiXCR anew, one entry per CDR3 protein. The sample lists 300,000 to 350,000 distinct CDR3 sequences; about 8.3% were seen once. This clonotype has only a few counts. Its antigen remains unidentified. V was shortened by 0 bases and J by 6 bases, with 14 bases between the two germline ends. The germline CDR1 and CDR2 sequences are MNHEY and SVGAGI. There are 15 residues in the CDR3. The chain uses TRBV6-5 and TRBJ1-2, with a tentative D call TRBD1 (5 bases). The sequences come from PBMCs, collected about 49 days after the first yellow fever vaccination. The source of this sequence is a man in his late teens or twenties who received the YFV17D yellow fever vaccine. For the CDR3, the DNA is TGTGCCAGCAGTTACTCGATGGGGGGAGGGAATGGCTACACCTTC. Protein product: CASSYSMGGGNGYTF.